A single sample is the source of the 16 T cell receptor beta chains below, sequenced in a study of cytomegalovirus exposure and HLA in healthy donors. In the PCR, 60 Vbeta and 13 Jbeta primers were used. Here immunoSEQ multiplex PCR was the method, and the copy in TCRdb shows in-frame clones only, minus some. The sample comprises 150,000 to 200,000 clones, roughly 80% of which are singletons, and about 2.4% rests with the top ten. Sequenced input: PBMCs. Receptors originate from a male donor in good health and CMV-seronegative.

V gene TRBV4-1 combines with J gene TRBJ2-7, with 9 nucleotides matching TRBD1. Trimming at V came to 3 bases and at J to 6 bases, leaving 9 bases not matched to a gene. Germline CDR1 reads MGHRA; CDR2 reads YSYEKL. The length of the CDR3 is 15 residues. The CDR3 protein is CASSHKQGALVEQYF. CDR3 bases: TGCGCCAGCAGCCACAAACAGGGGGCTTTGGTCGAGCAGTACTTC.

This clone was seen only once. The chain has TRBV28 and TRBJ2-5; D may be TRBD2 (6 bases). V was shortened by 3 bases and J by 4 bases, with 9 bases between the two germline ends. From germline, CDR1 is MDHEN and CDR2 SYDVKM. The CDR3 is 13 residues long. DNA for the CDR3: TGTGCCAGCAGTTTGGGGAGGACAGAGACCCAGTACTTC. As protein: CASSLGRTETQYF.

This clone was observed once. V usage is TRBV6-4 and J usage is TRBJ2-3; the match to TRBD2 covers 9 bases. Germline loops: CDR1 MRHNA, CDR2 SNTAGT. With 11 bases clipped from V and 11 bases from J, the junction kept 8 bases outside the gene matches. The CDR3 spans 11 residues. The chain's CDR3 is CAEPLAGRQYF. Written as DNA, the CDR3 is TGTGCCGAGCCCCTAGCGGGACGGCAGTATTTT.

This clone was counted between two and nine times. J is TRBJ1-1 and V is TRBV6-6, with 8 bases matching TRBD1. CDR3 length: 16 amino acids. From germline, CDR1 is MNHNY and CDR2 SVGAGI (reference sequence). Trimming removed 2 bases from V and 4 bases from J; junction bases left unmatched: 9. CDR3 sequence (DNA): TGTGCCAGCAGTTACGGGGCAGGGGGCTGGGTCACTGAAGCTTTCTTT. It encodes CASSYGAGGWVTEAFF.

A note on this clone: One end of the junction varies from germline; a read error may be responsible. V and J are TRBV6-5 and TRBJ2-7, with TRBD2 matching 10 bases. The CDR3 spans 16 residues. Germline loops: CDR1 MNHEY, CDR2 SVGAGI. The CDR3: CASRYSASGSSYEQYF. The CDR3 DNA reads TGTGCCAGCAGGTACTCGGCTAGCGGGAGCTCCTACGAGCAGTACTTC.

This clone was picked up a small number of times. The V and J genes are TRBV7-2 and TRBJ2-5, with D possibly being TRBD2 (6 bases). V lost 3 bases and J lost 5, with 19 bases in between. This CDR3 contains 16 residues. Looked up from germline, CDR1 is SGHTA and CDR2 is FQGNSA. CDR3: CASSFPGLAGGETQYF. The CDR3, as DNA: TGTGCCAGCAGCTTTCCGGGCCTCGCTGGGGGGGAGACCCAGTACTTC. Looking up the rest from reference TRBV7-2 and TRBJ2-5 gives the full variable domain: GAGVSQSPSNKVTEKGKDVELRCDPISGHTALYWYRQSLGQGLEFLIYFQGNSAPDKSGLPSDRFSAERTGGSVSTLTIQRTQQEDSAVYLCASSFPGLAGGETQYFGPGTRLLVL.

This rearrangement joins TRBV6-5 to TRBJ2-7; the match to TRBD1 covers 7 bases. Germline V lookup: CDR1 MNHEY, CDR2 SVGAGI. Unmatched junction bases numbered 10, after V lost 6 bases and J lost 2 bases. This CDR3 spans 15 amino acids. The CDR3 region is CASRAGGNRPYEQYF. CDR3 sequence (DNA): TGTGCCAGCAGGGCAGGGGGAAATCGCCCCTACGAGCAGTACTTC.

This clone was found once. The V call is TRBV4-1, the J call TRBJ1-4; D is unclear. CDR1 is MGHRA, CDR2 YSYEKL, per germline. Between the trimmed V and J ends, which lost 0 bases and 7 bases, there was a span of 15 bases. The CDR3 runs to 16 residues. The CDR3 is CASSQEILTVIEKLFF. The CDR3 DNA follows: TGCGCCAGCAGCCAAGAAATTTTGACTGTGATTGAAAAACTGTTTTTT.

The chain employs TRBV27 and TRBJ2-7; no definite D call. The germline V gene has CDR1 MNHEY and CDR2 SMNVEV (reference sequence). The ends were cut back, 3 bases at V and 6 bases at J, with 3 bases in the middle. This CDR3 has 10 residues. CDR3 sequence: CASSLSEQYF. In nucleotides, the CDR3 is TGTGCCAGCAGTTTGAGCGAGCAGTACTTC.

The CDR3: CACESTLNSPLHF. DNA for the CDR3: TGTGCCTGTGAAAGTACCCTAAATTCACCCCTCCACTTT. The chain combines TRBV30 with TRBJ1-6; no firm D call. The CDR3 totals 13 residues. Looked up from germline, CDR1 is GTSNPN and CDR2 is SVGIG (reference sequence). Trimming shortened V by 6 bases and J by 7 bases, and 13 bases separated the two germline ends.

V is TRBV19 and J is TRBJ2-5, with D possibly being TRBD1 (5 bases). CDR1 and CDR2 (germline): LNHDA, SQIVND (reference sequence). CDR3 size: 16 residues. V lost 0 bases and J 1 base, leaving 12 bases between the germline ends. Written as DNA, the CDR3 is TGTGCCAGTAGTATAGATCTTAGGGGATCCCAAGAGACCCAGTACTTC. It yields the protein CASSIDLRGSQETQYF. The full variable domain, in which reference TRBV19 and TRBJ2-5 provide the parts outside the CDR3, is DGGITQSPKYLFRKEGQNVTLSCEQNLNHDAMYWYRQDPGQGLRLIYYSQIVNDFQKGDIAEGYSVSREKKESFPLTVTSAQKNPTAFYLCASSIDLRGSQETQYFGPGTRLLVL.

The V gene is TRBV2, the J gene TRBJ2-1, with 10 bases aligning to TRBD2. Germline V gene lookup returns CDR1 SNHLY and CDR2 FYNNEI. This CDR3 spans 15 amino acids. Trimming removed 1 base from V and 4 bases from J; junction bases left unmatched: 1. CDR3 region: CASSEVAGGYNEQFF. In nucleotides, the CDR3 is TGTGCCAGCAGTGAAGTAGCGGGAGGTTACAATGAGCAGTTCTTC.

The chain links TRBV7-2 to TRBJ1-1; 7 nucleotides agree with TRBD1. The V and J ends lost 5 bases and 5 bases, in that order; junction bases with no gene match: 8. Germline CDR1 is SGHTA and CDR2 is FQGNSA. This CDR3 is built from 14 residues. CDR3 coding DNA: TGTGCCAGCAGCAAAAACAGGGGAGGAACTGAAGCTTTCTTT. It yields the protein CASSKNRGGTEAFF.

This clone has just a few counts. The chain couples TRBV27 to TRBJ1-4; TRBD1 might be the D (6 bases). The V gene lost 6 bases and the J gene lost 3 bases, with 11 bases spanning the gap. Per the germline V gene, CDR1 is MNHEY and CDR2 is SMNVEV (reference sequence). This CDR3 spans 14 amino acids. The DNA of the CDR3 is TGTGCCAGCAGCCGCAGGGGATCTAATGAAAAACTGTTTTTT. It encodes CASSRRGSNEKLFF. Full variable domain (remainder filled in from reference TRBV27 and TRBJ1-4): EAQVTQNPRYLITVTGKKLTVTCSQNMNHEYMSWYRQDPGLGLRQIYYSMNVEVTDKGDVPEGYKVSRKEKRNFPLILESPSPNQTSLYFCASSRRGSNEKLFFGSGTQLSVL.

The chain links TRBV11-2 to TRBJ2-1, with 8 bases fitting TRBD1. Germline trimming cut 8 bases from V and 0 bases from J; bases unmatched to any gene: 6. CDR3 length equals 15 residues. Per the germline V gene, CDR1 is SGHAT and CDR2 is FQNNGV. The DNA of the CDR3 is TGTGCCAGCGGGGACAGGAGTAGCTCCTACAATGAGCAGTTCTTC. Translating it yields CASGDRSSSYNEQFF.

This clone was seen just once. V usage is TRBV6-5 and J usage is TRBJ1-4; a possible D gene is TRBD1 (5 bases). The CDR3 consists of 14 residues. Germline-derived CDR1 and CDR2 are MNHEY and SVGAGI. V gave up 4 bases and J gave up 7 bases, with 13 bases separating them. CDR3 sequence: CASSLAQGGEKLFF. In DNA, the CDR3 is TGTGCCAGCAGTTTAGCTCAGGGAGGTGAAAAACTGTTTTTT.